These T cell receptor beta chains were read from a single sample in a study of blood T cell repertoires in COVID-19. Generated by immunoSEQ multiplex PCR, the TCRdb table keeps only in-frame clones and is missing some. The repertoire has some 220,000 clones, 65% to 90% of them found once; the top ten carry 2% to 3%. What was sequenced was peripheral blood. The receptors shown here come from a woman in her 70s with COVID-19, enrolled during active disease. Both conserved end residues are part of each CDR3.

TRBV30	TRBJ1-2	CAWTENNYGYTF
TRBV4-3	TRBJ1-6	CASSQVTGSNSPLHF
TRBV5-4	TRBJ1-1	CASSPPGQGRLGTEAFF
TRBV7-9	TRBJ1-4	CASSLSGALEKLSF
TRBV11-2	TRBJ1-2	CASSFSGVGYTF
TRBV18	TRBJ1-1	CASSTVGNTEAFF
TRBV14	TRBJ2-7	CASSQQAGRGYEQYF
TRBV19	TRBJ2-5	CASSTGSRETQYF
TRBV19	TRBJ2-1	CASSNRDRGNNEQFF
TRBV2	TRBJ2-2	CASSEAATSGGELFF
TRBV9	TRBJ2-2	CASSVGLAGEAGELFF
TRBV7-9	TRBJ2-2	CASSLVSGELFF
TRBV5-1	TRBJ1-1	CASSLDRGIGAEAFF
TRBV7-2	TRBJ2-7	CASSADRVWEQYF
TRBV27	TRBJ2-1	CASSFALADNEQFF
TRBV7-2	TRBJ2-7	CASSLVGGAYEQYF
TRBV18	TRBJ1-5	CASSPLGGQEPQHF
TRBV7-2	TRBJ1-1	CASSLTADLYTEAFF
TRBV28	TRBJ2-3	CASSSRRLAEASTDTQYF
TRBV3-1/TRBV3-2	TRBJ2-2	CASSQGIGGITGELFF
TRBV14	TRBJ2-5	CASSQDSQRGGETQYF
TRBV13	TRBJ2-7	CASSSSGLAGAAYEQYF
TRBV4-3	TRBJ2-6	CASSRGQATFSGANVLTF
TRBV5-8	TRBJ1-5	CASSETGGKPQHF
TRBV24-1	TRBJ2-3	CATSDTSGGSTDTQYF
TRBV10-3	TRBJ1-5	CAISVQGNQPQHF
TRBV6-2/TRBV6-3	TRBJ1-6	CASSQPTGSTYNSPLHF
TRBV5-1	TRBJ2-1	CASSLRSGSSYNEQFF
TRBV19	TRBJ1-2	CASSTSASTNYGYTF